These T cell receptor beta chains were read from a single sample in a study of blood T cells in healthy people across ages. MiXCR, applied by TCRdb to the 5' RACE reads, yields one record per CDR3 protein. Of some 780,000 distinct CDR3 sequences in the sample, around 50% are singletons; the top ten hold roughly 25%. Sequenced input: blood. Receptors originate from a man between 35 and 55 years old in good health. Each CDR3 is given with its conserved first and last residue. Fields, in order: clone size, J gene, V gene, CDR3 protein. Clone size is shown for a subset of rows, as once, few, many or a class of expanded clone.

clone_size: NA; j_call: TRBJ2-7; v_call: TRBV7-9; cdr3_aa: CASSLLLAAGGFEQYF
clone_size: NA; j_call: TRBJ2-1; v_call: TRBV29-1; cdr3_aa: CSVETGGLYEQFF
clone_size: NA; j_call: TRBJ2-5; v_call: TRBV24-1; cdr3_aa: CATSDWEGERRETQYF
clone_size: few; j_call: TRBJ2-2; v_call: TRBV6-5; cdr3_aa: CASSYTTQTNTGELFF
clone_size: NA; j_call: TRBJ1-1; v_call: TRBV28; cdr3_aa: CASPGGLNTEAFF
clone_size: NA; j_call: TRBJ2-5; v_call: TRBV28; cdr3_aa: CASSSGQPNLETQYF
clone_size: NA; j_call: TRBJ1-2; v_call: TRBV20-1; cdr3_aa: CSEGTGSYGYTF
clone_size: few; j_call: TRBJ2-3; v_call: TRBV29-1; cdr3_aa: CSVDGPEGTDTQYF
clone_size: NA; j_call: TRBJ1-5; v_call: TRBV15; cdr3_aa: CATSSPQGRQPQHF
clone_size: NA; j_call: TRBJ2-1; v_call: TRBV4-3; cdr3_aa: CASSQDPGLAHNEQFF
clone_size: NA; j_call: TRBJ2-5; v_call: TRBV27; cdr3_aa: CASSPRPPSPLYF
clone_size: NA; j_call: TRBJ1-4; v_call: TRBV9; cdr3_aa: CASSVGLREAANEKLFF
clone_size: NA; j_call: TRBJ2-4; v_call: TRBV3-1; cdr3_aa: CASSQDRLGVDSLNIQYF
clone_size: NA; j_call: TRBJ2-5; v_call: TRBV9; cdr3_aa: CTSTVQGDPFGETQYF
clone_size: NA; j_call: TRBJ1-2; v_call: TRBV7-6; cdr3_aa: CASSPGGESYGYTF
clone_size: few; j_call: TRBJ2-3; v_call: TRBV13; cdr3_aa: CASSLKRLANTDTQYF
clone_size: NA; j_call: TRBJ2-5; v_call: TRBV6-5; cdr3_aa: CASSTWDRQETQYF
clone_size: NA; j_call: TRBJ2-4; v_call: TRBV7-2; cdr3_aa: CASSLRPPMDRVNIQYF
clone_size: NA; j_call: TRBJ2-5; v_call: TRBV20-1; cdr3_aa: CSATKGQGAETQYF
clone_size: few; j_call: TRBJ2-1; v_call: TRBV29-1; cdr3_aa: CSVEFTSGALFYNEQFF
clone_size: NA; j_call: TRBJ2-3; v_call: TRBV12-3/TRBV12-4; cdr3_aa: CASSRPLAGGRFTDTQYF
clone_size: NA; j_call: TRBJ2-5; v_call: TRBV28; cdr3_aa: CASSSVAGVETQYF
clone_size: once; j_call: TRBJ1-6; v_call: TRBV6-2/TRBV6-3; cdr3_aa: CASSLSHPLGTGSPLHF
clone_size: NA; j_call: TRBJ2-3; v_call: TRBV6-5; cdr3_aa: CASTYGQGALTDTQYF
clone_size: once; j_call: TRBJ2-1; v_call: TRBV7-3; cdr3_aa: CASSFNRGSYNEQFF
clone_size: few; j_call: TRBJ2-7; v_call: TRBV28; cdr3_aa: CASSVRGKYEQYF
clone_size: NA; j_call: TRBJ2-5; v_call: TRBV5-1; cdr3_aa: CASSVGEPEETQYF
clone_size: NA; j_call: TRBJ2-5; v_call: TRBV28; cdr3_aa: CASSYPVGTGGETQYF
clone_size: NA; j_call: TRBJ2-1; v_call: TRBV6-4; cdr3_aa: CASSGGRGLYYNEQFF
clone_size: few; j_call: TRBJ2-1; v_call: TRBV11-3; cdr3_aa: CASSFLYNEQFF
clone_size: NA; j_call: NA; v_call: TRBV20-1; cdr3_aa: CSARDVESSYNEQYF
clone_size: NA; j_call: TRBJ2-4; v_call: TRBV28; cdr3_aa: CASSFNGLAKNIQYF
clone_size: NA; j_call: TRBJ1-5; v_call: TRBV19; cdr3_aa: CASSIVGIQPQHF
clone_size: once; j_call: TRBJ2-1; v_call: TRBV20-1; cdr3_aa: CSARGLAGANEQFF
clone_size: NA; j_call: TRBJ2-1; v_call: TRBV7-2; cdr3_aa: CASSSRAGLVFHNEQFF
clone_size: few; j_call: TRBJ1-1; v_call: TRBV28; cdr3_aa: CASSKRTGGASEAFF
clone_size: NA; j_call: TRBJ2-3; v_call: TRBV6-5; cdr3_aa: CASRTSGGLASPQYF
clone_size: few; j_call: TRBJ2-1; v_call: TRBV12-3/TRBV12-4; cdr3_aa: CASSSGSGTNNEQFF
clone_size: once; j_call: TRBJ2-1; v_call: TRBV5-1; cdr3_aa: CASTLGQGGHNEQFF
clone_size: NA; j_call: TRBJ2-3; v_call: TRBV28; cdr3_aa: CASSPLGATELSTDTQYF
clone_size: few; j_call: TRBJ2-5; v_call: TRBV21-1; cdr3_aa: CASSPRRDRIQETQYF
clone_size: NA; j_call: TRBJ2-2; v_call: TRBV6-6; cdr3_aa: CASSSGQGDTGELFF
clone_size: few; j_call: TRBJ2-3; v_call: TRBV5-6; cdr3_aa: CASSLIGRTPGLYTDTQYF
clone_size: few; j_call: TRBJ1-5; v_call: TRBV3-1; cdr3_aa: CASSQDLRATQHF
clone_size: NA; j_call: TRBJ1-2; v_call: TRBV12-3/TRBV12-4; cdr3_aa: CASSPAGPQSQGYTF
clone_size: NA; j_call: TRBJ2-7; v_call: TRBV7-6; cdr3_aa: CASSRSLGSYEQYF
clone_size: NA; j_call: TRBJ2-5; v_call: TRBV2; cdr3_aa: CASSEVQTEETQYF
clone_size: NA; j_call: TRBJ2-1; v_call: TRBV4-2; cdr3_aa: CASSQEDGSSYNEQFF